Listed below are T cell receptor beta chains from one sample, sequenced in a study of OX40 agonist ivuxolimab in advanced cancers. Produced via immunoSEQ multiplex PCR; TCRdb's table is partial and in-frame only. The data contain approximately 99,000 clones, roughly 94% of them seen just once; the ten biggest clones take up about 0.18%. Sequences were derived from CD4+ or CD8+ T cells sorted from blood, sampled in a trial of the OX40 agonist ivuxolimab. The receptors come from an adult with an advanced solid tumor such as melanoma, head and neck, liver or kidney cancer. The CDR3 runs from the conserved cysteine through the conserved F or W. The order of the fields is J gene, V gene, clone size, D gene, CDR3 DNA, CDR3 protein. The D gene is left open where the match is weak. Size tells how often a clone was seen (once, few, many) or the class of an expanded clone, and some rows leave it out.

>TRBJ1-1|TRBV7-9|NA|NA
TGTGCCAGCAGCTCGAACACTGAAGCTTTCTTT
CASSSNTEAFF
>TRBJ1-5|TRBV15|NA|TRBD1
TGTGCCACCAGCAGAGCTTTGATCAGGCGACAGGGAAGCAATCAGCCCCAGCATTTT
CATSRALIRRQGSNQPQHF
>TRBJ1-5|TRBV15|NA|TRBD1
TGTGCCACCAGCTGGGGGACAGGGTCAGTAGGTCAGCCCCAGCATTTT
CATSWGTGSVGQPQHF
>TRBJ2-1|TRBV10-3|NA|NA
TGTGCCACCCTGACCAGGGGGGGGAATGAGCAGTTCTTC
CATLTRGGNEQFF
>TRBJ1-2|TRBV5-4|once|TRBD1
TGTGCCAGCAGCTTGTTGACAGGGATGGACGGCTACACCTTC
CASSLLTGMDGYTF
>TRBJ1-2|TRBV7-9|once|NA
TGTGCCAGCAGCCCAAGGGAGAGGGGATCCTATGGCTACACCTTC
CASSPRERGSYGYTF
>TRBJ1-2|TRBV28|NA|NA
TGTGCCAGCAGCCCTGGACAAGAGGGGGGCTACACCTTC
CASSPGQEGGYTF
>TRBJ1-2|TRBV30|NA|TRBD1
TGTGCCTACTCGGACAGGGCTCGAGGCTACACCTTC
CAYSDRARGYTF
>TRBJ2-3|TRBV6-5|NA|NA
TGTGCCAGCAGTTATCGGAGAGCTAGCACAGATACGCAGTATTTT
CASSYRRASTDTQYF
>TRBJ1-5|TRBV18|NA|NA
TGTGCCAGCTCACCGGGAACATATAATCAGCCCCAGCATTTT
CASSPGTYNQPQHF
>TRBJ2-4|TRBV19|NA|TRBD1
TGTGCCAGTAGTCATATGACAGGGCCTCTAGCCAAAAACATTCAGTACTTC
CASSHMTGPLAKNIQYF
>TRBJ2-3|TRBV18|NA|NA
TGTGCCAGCTCCTTCCGGGACACACCAATGCAGTATTTT
CASSFRDTPMQYF
>TRBJ2-7|TRBV6-1|NA|TRBD1
TGTGCCAGCAGTCAAGACAGGACAGGGGGCTCCTACGAGCAGTACTTC
CASSQDRTGGSYEQYF
>TRBJ2-2|TRBV5-1|NA|NA
TGCGCCAGCAGCTTGTGGGCGGAGAACACCGGGGAGCTGTTTTTT
CASSLWAENTGELFF
>TRBJ2-1|TRBV11-2|NA|NA
TGTGCCAGCAGCCCCCGGGGGGCTCGGAGCTCCTACAATGAGCAGTTCTTC
CASSPRGARSSYNEQFF
>TRBJ2-7|TRBV10-3|NA|NA
TGTGCCATCAGGCCCCGGGGACACCCAGGGGAGCAGTACTTC
CAIRPRGHPGEQYF
>TRBJ2-7|TRBV6-1|NA|NA
TGTGCCAGCTGGACAGCAAACTACGAGCAGTACTTC
CASWTANYEQYF
>TRBJ1-2|TRBV10-3|NA|TRBD1
TGTGCCATCAGTGAGACCGGGACAGGGATTCCCGGCTACACCTTC
CAISETGTGIPGYTF
>TRBJ2-5|TRBV6-1|once|TRBD1
TGTGCCAGCAGTTTTGTCAGGGGGCCCCAAGAGACCCAGTACTTC
CASSFVRGPQETQYF
>TRBJ2-5|TRBV18|once|TRBD1
TGTGCCAGCTCATCCAGGACAGGGGGGACCCAAGAGACCCAGTACTTC
CASSSRTGGTQETQYF
>TRBJ2-2|TRBV10-2|NA|TRBD2
TGCGCCAGCAGATCAGCGGGAACCGGGGAGCTGTTTTTT
CASRSAGTGELFF
>TRBJ1-2|TRBV20-1|NA|NA
TGCAGCACAAGGGGGAACTATGGCTACACCTTC
CSTRGNYGYTF
>TRBJ2-6|TRBV7-2|NA|NA
TGTGCCAGCAGCTTAGCGATAGGGGGTGGGGCCAACGTCCTGACTTTC
CASSLAIGGGANVLTF
>TRBJ2-3|TRBV15|NA|NA
TGTGCCACCAGCAGGACTAGCACAGATACGCAGTATTTT
CATSRTSTDTQYF
>TRBJ1-2|TRBV7-9|NA|TRBD1
TGTGCCAGCAGCTTAGGGACAGGGGGGTATGGCTACACCTTC
CASSLGTGGYGYTF
>TRBJ2-7|TRBV7-2|NA|TRBD2
TGTGCCAGCAGCTTAGGGGCGGGGGGTGGAGAGCAGTACTTC
CASSLGAGGGEQYF
>TRBJ1-6|TRBV27|NA|NA
TGTGCCAGCAGTTACCGGTCCACCGGTAATTCCTATAATTCACCCCTCCACTTT
CASSYRSTGNSYNSPLHF
>TRBJ2-4|TRBV9|NA|NA
TGTGCCAGCAGCGTAAGGGTAGGTCAGGACATTCAGTACTTC
CASSVRVGQDIQYF
>TRBJ2-7|TRBV18|NA|TRBD1
TGTGCCAGCTCAGAGACAGGGTTCGGATCCTACGAGCAGTACTTC
CASSETGFGSYEQYF
>TRBJ1-2|TRBV6-5|NA|NA
TGTGCCAGCAGTTACTCGAAGGGCAGGGGATTCTACGGCTACACCTTC
CASSYSKGRGFYGYTF
>TRBJ2-7|TRBV5-1|NA|NA
TGCGCCAGCAGCGAGTCGGTAGGACGGATCTCCTACGAGCAGTACTTC
CASSESVGRISYEQYF
>TRBJ1-2|TRBV7-3|NA|TRBD1
TGTGCCAGCAGTCGAGTTCGGACAGGGGGTGTTGGCTACACCTTC
CASSRVRTGGVGYTF
>TRBJ2-3|TRBV9|NA|TRBD2
TGTGCCAGCAGCCCAGATAGCGGGAATACGCAGTATTTT
CASSPDSGNTQYF
>TRBJ1-2|TRBV5-6|NA|TRBD1
TGTGCCAGCAGCCTGGGACAGGGCTACACCTTC
CASSLGQGYTF
>TRBJ1-5|TRBV7-2|NA|TRBD1
TGTGCCAGCAGCGGGGGACAGAATAGCAATCAGCCCCAGCATTTT
CASSGGQNSNQPQHF
>TRBJ2-7|TRBV7-2|NA|TRBD1
TGTGCCAGCAGCTTAGAGGCGACAGGGCCCTACGAGCAGTACTTC
CASSLEATGPYEQYF
>TRBJ2-7|TRBV4-3|NA|TRBD2
TGCGCCAGCAGCCAAGAACTAGCGGGTGCCTACGAGCAGTACTTC
CASSQELAGAYEQYF